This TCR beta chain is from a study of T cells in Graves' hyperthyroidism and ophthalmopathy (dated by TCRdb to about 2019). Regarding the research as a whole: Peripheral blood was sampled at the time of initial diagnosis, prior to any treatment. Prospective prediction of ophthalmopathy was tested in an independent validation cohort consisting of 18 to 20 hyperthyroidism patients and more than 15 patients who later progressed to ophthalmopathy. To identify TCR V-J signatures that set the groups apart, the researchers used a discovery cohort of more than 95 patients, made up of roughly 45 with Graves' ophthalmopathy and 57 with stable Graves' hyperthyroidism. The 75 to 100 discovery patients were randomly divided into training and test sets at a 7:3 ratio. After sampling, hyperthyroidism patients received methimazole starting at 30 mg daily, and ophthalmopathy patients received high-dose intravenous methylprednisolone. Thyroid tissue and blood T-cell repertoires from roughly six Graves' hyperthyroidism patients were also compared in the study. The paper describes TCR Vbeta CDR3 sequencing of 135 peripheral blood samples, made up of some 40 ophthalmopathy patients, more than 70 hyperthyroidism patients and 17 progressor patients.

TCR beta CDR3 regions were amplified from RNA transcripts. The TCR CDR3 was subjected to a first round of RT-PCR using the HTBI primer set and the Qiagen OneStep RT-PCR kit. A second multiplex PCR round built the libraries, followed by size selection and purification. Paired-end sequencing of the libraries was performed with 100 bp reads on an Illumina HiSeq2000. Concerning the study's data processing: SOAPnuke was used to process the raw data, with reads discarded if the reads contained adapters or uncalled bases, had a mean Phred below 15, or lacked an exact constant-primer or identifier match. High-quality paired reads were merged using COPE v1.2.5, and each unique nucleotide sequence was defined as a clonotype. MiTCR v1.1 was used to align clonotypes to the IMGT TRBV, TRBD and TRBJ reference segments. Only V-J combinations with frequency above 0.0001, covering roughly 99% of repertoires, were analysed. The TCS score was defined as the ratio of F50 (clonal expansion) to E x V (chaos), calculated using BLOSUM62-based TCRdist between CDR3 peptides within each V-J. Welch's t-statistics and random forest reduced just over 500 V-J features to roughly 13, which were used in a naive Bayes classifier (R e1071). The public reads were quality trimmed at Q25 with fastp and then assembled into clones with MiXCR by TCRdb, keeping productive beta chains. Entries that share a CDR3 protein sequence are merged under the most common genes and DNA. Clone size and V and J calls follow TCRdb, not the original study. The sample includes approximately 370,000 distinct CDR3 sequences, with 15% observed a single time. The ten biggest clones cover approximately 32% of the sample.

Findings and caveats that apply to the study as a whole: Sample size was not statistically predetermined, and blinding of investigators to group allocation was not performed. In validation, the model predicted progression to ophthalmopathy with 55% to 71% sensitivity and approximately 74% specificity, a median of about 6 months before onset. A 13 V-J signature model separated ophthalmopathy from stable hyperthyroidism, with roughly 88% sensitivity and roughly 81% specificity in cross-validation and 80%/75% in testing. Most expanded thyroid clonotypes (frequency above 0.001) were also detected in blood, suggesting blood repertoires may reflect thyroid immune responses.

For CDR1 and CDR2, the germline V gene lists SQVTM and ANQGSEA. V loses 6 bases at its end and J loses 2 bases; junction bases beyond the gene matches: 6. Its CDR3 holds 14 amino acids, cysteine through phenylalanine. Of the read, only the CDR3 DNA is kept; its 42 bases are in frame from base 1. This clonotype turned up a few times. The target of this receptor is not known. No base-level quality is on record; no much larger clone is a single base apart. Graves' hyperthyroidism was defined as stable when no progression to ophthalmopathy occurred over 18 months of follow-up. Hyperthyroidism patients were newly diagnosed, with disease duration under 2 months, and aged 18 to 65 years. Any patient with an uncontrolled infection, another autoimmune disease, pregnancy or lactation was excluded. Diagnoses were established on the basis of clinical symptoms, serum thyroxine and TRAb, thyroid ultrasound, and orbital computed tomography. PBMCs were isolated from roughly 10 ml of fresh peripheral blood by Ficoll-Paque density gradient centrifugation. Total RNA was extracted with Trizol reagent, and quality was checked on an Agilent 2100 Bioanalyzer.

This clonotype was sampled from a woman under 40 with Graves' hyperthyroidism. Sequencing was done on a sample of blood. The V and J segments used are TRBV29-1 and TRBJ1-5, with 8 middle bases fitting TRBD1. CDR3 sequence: CSVRTGIGNQPQHF. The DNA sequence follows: TGCAGCGTCAGGACAGGGATTGGCAATCAGCCCCAGCATTTT.